These T cell receptor beta chains were read from a single sample in a study of response to subunit inactivated influenza vaccine. From the RT-PCR reads, TCRdb called clonotypes with MiXCR, one entry per CDR3 protein. The table records 150,000 to 200,000 distinct CDR3 sequences, 11% of them present only once. This material consisted of non-naive T cells sorted from PBMCs, taken 35 to 45 days after vaccination. These receptors originate from a man in his forties or fifties who received an inactivated influenza vaccine. The CDR3 runs from the conserved cysteine through the conserved F or W. Fields, in order: clone size, J gene, D gene, V gene, CDR3 DNA, CDR3 protein. D genes are given only for firm matches. Expanded clones are given a class, and other clones once, few, many or no size at all.

size: few
J: TRBJ2-4
D: NA
V: TRBV4-2
DNA: TGTGCCAGCAGCCCGGAAAGGAAAAACATTCAGTACTTC
CDR3: CASSPERKNIQYF

size: few
J: TRBJ2-3
D: NA
V: TRBV11-2
DNA: TGTGCCAGCAGCTTAGGCGCTGTAGCAGATACGCAGTATTTT
CDR3: CASSLGAVADTQYF

size: NA
J: TRBJ2-3
D: NA
V: TRBV6-5
DNA: TGTGCCAGCAGTTCGGCAGGTAGCACAGATACGCAGTATTTT
CDR3: CASSSAGSTDTQYF

size: few
J: TRBJ2-7
D: TRBD1
V: TRBV20-1
DNA: TGCAGTGCTAGAAGATCCGGGACAGTCACCGTGCAGTACTTC
CDR3: CSARRSGTVTVQYF

size: few
J: TRBJ2-3
D: NA
V: TRBV6-2/TRBV6-3
DNA: TGTGCCAGCCGTCCCGCCGGCGCCACAGATACGCAGTATTTT
CDR3: CASRPAGATDTQYF

size: many
J: TRBJ2-2
D: NA
V: TRBV7-2
DNA: TGTGCCAGCAGCTTCTCCTTAGCGGCACTAAACACCGGGGAGCTGTTTTTT
CDR3: CASSFSLAALNTGELFF

size: NA
J: TRBJ1-1
D: NA
V: TRBV5-6
DNA: TGTGCCAGCAGCTGGGCAGCCCTAAACACTGAAGCTTTCTTT
CDR3: CASSWAALNTEAFF

size: NA
J: TRBJ2-3
D: NA
V: TRBV6-1
DNA: TGTGCCAGCAGCGCCGGACAGAGCACAGATACGCAGTATTTT
CDR3: CASSAGQSTDTQYF

size: few
J: TRBJ2-5
D: NA
V: TRBV20-1
DNA: TGCAGTGCTAGAGATTGGCACGGGGCTCACCAAGAGACCCAGTACTTC
CDR3: CSARDWHGAHQETQYF

size: few
J: TRBJ2-3
D: NA
V: TRBV6-1
DNA: TGTGCCAGCAGGCAGGGTAAAACAGATACGCAGTATTTT
CDR3: CASRQGKTDTQYF

size: many
J: TRBJ1-1
D: NA
V: TRBV20-1
DNA: TGCAGTGCTAGGCGGACTGATGAGTCTGAAGCTTTCTTT
CDR3: CSARRTDESEAFF

size: NA
J: TRBJ2-3
D: NA
V: TRBV28
DNA: TGTGCCAGCAGCCCCCGGTGGGAGTACACAGATACGCAGTATTTT
CDR3: CASSPRWEYTDTQYF

size: many
J: TRBJ1-2
D: TRBD1
V: TRBV27
DNA: TGTGCCAGCAGTCCTGCGACAGGGGGATCGTATGGCTACACCTTC
CDR3: CASSPATGGSYGYTF

size: few
J: TRBJ2-3
D: NA
V: TRBV20-1
DNA: TGCAGTGCTAGCGAGACAGGATATAGCACAGATACGCAGTATTTT
CDR3: CSASETGYSTDTQYF

size: few
J: TRBJ2-6
D: TRBD1
V: TRBV20-1
DNA: TGCAGTGCTAGCGACAGGGGAATCTCTGGGGCCAACGTCCTGACTTTC
CDR3: CSASDRGISGANVLTF

size: many
J: TRBJ1-6
D: NA
V: TRBV4-2
DNA: TGTGCCAGCAGCCAAGAGGCCGGGACATCCTATAATTCACCCCTCCACTTT
CDR3: CASSQEAGTSYNSPLHF

size: few
J: TRBJ2-1
D: TRBD2
V: TRBV18
DNA: TGTGCCAGCTCACCAAGCGGGAGGGACAATGAGCAGTTCTTC
CDR3: CASSPSGRDNEQFF

size: NA
J: TRBJ2-5
D: NA
V: TRBV5-1
DNA: TGCGCCAGCAGCTTCCACCCCCCCCTGGAGGGCCGGCGGGAGACCCAGTACTTC
CDR3: CASSFHPPLEGRRETQYF

size: NA
J: TRBJ1-6
D: TRBD1
V: TRBV7-2
DNA: TGTGCCAGCAGCCCCCAGGGGACAGGGGGTCAATCCCTCCACTTT
CDR3: CASSPQGTGGQSLHF

size: many
J: TRBJ2-3
D: NA
V: TRBV2
DNA: TGTGCCAGCGTTAGGGATTCCCCACTCTCTGATACGCAGTATTTT
CDR3: CASVRDSPLSDTQYF

size: NA
J: TRBJ2-3
D: NA
V: TRBV11-3
DNA: TGTGCCAGCAGCTTAGGACGGAGTACGCAGTATTTT
CDR3: CASSLGRSTQYF

size: many
J: TRBJ2-3
D: NA
V: TRBV10-3
DNA: TGTGCCATCAGTCTAGCAGCTAGCACAGATACGCAGTATTTT
CDR3: CAISLAASTDTQYF

size: many
J: TRBJ2-7
D: TRBD2
V: TRBV20-1
DNA: TGCAGTGCCAAACTAGCGGCACCCGAGCAGTACTTC
CDR3: CSAKLAAPEQYF

size: NA
J: TRBJ1-2
D: NA
V: TRBV20-1
DNA: TGCAGTGCTAGGCTTCAGGAACACTATGGCTACACCTTC
CDR3: CSARLQEHYGYTF

size: few
J: TRBJ2-7
D: NA
V: TRBV27
DNA: TGTGCCAGCAGTCCACGGACAGCTGTCTACGAGCAGTACTTC
CDR3: CASSPRTAVYEQYF

size: medium-sized
J: TRBJ2-3
D: NA
V: TRBV5-1
DNA: TGCGCCAGCAGCTCCGGGACCCCCGGCACAGATACGCAGTATTTT
CDR3: CASSSGTPGTDTQYF

size: few
J: TRBJ1-1
D: TRBD1
V: TRBV7-2
DNA: TGTGCCAGCAGCCCAACAGGGGCGGGAAAGAACACTGAAGCTTTCTTT
CDR3: CASSPTGAGKNTEAFF

size: many
J: TRBJ2-7
D: NA
V: TRBV5-1
DNA: TGCGCCAGCAGCTCCTCACTAGAACCATACGAGCAGTACTTC
CDR3: CASSSSLEPYEQYF

size: few
J: TRBJ2-2
D: NA
V: TRBV5-1
DNA: TGCGCCAGCGGATCCGCGACAGGAAAAGCGAACACCGGGGAGCTGGTTTTT
CDR3: CASGSATGKANTGELVF

size: NA
J: TRBJ2-1
D: NA
V: TRBV28
DNA: TGTGCCAGCAATTTGAGGGCCCCCTCCTACAATGAGCAGTTCTTC
CDR3: CASNLRAPSYNEQFF

size: few
J: TRBJ1-1
D: NA
V: TRBV2
DNA: TGTGCCTTCACCAACACGGGGAGAGTACACAACCTAATGAACACTGAAGCTTTCTTT
CDR3: CAFTNTGRVHNLMNTEAFF

size: NA
J: TRBJ2-4
D: TRBD2
V: TRBV7-9
DNA: TGTGCCAGCAGACCGGGACTAGCGGGGAAAAACATTCAGTACTTC
CDR3: CASRPGLAGKNIQYF

size: few
J: TRBJ2-3
D: TRBD2
V: TRBV2
DNA: TGTGCCACCCAACGAGTGACTAGCAACGCAGATACGCAGTATTTT
CDR3: CATQRVTSNADTQYF

size: NA
J: TRBJ2-5
D: NA
V: TRBV2
DNA: TGTGCCAGCAGTGAAGCACAAGAGACCCAGTACTTC
CDR3: CASSEAQETQYF

size: many
J: TRBJ1-2
D: NA
V: TRBV4-1
DNA: TGCGCCAGCAGCCAAGATCTGGTGGTCAGAAACCGCTATGGCTACACCTTC
CDR3: CASSQDLVVRNRYGYTF

size: many
J: TRBJ2-2
D: TRBD2
V: TRBV7-2
DNA: TGTGCCAGCAGCTTAGACGGGGGGGCCCGGACCGGGGAGCTGTTTTTT
CDR3: CASSLDGGARTGELFF

size: NA
J: TRBJ2-7
D: NA
V: TRBV5-5
DNA: TGTGCCAGCAGCTTGGCACAGTCAGACTACGAGCAGTACTTC
CDR3: CASSLAQSDYEQYF

size: few
J: TRBJ2-7
D: NA
V: TRBV5-1
DNA: TGCGCCAGCAGCCATGGGGTGCGCTACGAGCAGTACTTC
CDR3: CASSHGVRYEQYF

size: many
J: TRBJ2-1
D: TRBD1
V: TRBV12-3/TRBV12-4
DNA: TGTGCCAGCAGTTTAAGGGACAGGGGGCGCGAGCAGTTCTTC
CDR3: CASSLRDRGREQFF

size: NA
J: TRBJ2-1
D: TRBD2
V: TRBV20-1
DNA: TGCAGTGCTAGCCCTAGCGGGAGATCGGCCTACAATGAGCAGTTCTTC
CDR3: CSASPSGRSAYNEQFF

size: few
J: TRBJ2-1
D: TRBD2
V: TRBV20-1
DNA: TGCAGTGCTAGAGATCTAAGCGGGAGCTACAATGAGCAGTTCTTC
CDR3: CSARDLSGSYNEQFF

size: NA
J: TRBJ2-1
D: NA
V: TRBV12-3/TRBV12-4
DNA: TGTGCCAGCAGTATTAACAACAATGAGCAGTTCTTC
CDR3: CASSINNNEQFF

size: few
J: TRBJ2-1
D: NA
V: TRBV6-2/TRBV6-3
DNA: TGTGCCAGCAGTTTCACAGGGATAGAGCAGTTCTTC
CDR3: CASSFTGIEQFF

size: many
J: TRBJ1-5
D: NA
V: TRBV12-3/TRBV12-4
DNA: TGTGCCAGCAGTTTCTCGGGAGGCAATCAGCCCCAGCATTTT
CDR3: CASSFSGGNQPQHF

size: few
J: TRBJ2-7
D: TRBD2
V: TRBV5-7
DNA: TGTGCCAGCAGCTTGCCAGGGAGGGGAAAGACCTCCTACGAGCAGTACTTC
CDR3: CASSLPGRGKTSYEQYF

size: many
J: TRBJ1-1
D: NA
V: TRBV28
DNA: TGTGCCAGCAGTTTACCCGAAAAGACTGAAGCTTTCTTT
CDR3: CASSLPEKTEAFF

size: NA
J: TRBJ2-3
D: NA
V: TRBV2
DNA: TGTGCCAGCAGTGATGGAGCGGCAAGAGGCCCAGATACGCAGTATTTT
CDR3: CASSDGAARGPDTQYF

size: many
J: TRBJ2-1
D: NA
V: TRBV7-2
DNA: TGTGCCAGCAGCTTAGCGAGGGGTGAGCAGTTCTTC
CDR3: CASSLARGEQFF

size: NA
J: TRBJ1-2
D: TRBD1
V: TRBV29-1
DNA: TGCAGCGTCGAGCGACAGGGAATGTATGGCTACACCTTC
CDR3: CSVERQGMYGYTF

size: many
J: TRBJ1-5
D: NA
V: TRBV6-2/TRBV6-3
DNA: TGTGCCAGCAGTTATCGTTATGAATTTTGGGTCTCCGGGACTAGTCAGCCCCAGCATTTT
CDR3: CASSYRYEFWVSGTSQPQHF

size: NA
J: TRBJ1-2
D: TRBD1
V: TRBV27
DNA: TGTGCCAGCAGCCTCGGACAGGGAGGGGTGGGCTACACCTTC
CDR3: CASSLGQGGVGYTF

size: many
J: TRBJ1-1
D: NA
V: TRBV6-2/TRBV6-3
DNA: TGTGCCAGCAGTTATCCCGGATCGAACACTGAAGCTTTCTTT
CDR3: CASSYPGSNTEAFF

size: NA
J: TRBJ2-1
D: TRBD2
V: TRBV7-7
DNA: TGTGCTAGCAGCTTAGGCGGGAGTTCTCACTACAATGAGCAGTTCTTC
CDR3: CASSLGGSSHYNEQFF

size: NA
J: TRBJ2-5
D: NA
V: TRBV10-2
DNA: TGCGCCAGCAGTGGGGCGGGGACACCAGAGACCCAGTACTTC
CDR3: CASSGAGTPETQYF

size: few
J: TRBJ2-3
D: NA
V: TRBV9
DNA: TGTGCCAGCAGCGTAGCGGGCGGCCGGATTTACACAGATACGCAGTATTTT
CDR3: CASSVAGGRIYTDTQYF